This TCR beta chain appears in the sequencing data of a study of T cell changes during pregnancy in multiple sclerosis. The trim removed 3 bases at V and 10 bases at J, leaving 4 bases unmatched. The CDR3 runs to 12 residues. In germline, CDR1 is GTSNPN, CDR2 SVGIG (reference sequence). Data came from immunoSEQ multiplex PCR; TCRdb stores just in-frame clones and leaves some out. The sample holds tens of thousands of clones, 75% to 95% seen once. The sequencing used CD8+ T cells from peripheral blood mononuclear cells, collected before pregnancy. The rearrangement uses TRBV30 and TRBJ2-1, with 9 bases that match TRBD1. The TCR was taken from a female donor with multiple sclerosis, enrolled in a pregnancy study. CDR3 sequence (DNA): TGTGCCTGGAGCTGGGACAGGGAGGAGCAGTTCTTC. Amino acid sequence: CAWSWDREEQFF.